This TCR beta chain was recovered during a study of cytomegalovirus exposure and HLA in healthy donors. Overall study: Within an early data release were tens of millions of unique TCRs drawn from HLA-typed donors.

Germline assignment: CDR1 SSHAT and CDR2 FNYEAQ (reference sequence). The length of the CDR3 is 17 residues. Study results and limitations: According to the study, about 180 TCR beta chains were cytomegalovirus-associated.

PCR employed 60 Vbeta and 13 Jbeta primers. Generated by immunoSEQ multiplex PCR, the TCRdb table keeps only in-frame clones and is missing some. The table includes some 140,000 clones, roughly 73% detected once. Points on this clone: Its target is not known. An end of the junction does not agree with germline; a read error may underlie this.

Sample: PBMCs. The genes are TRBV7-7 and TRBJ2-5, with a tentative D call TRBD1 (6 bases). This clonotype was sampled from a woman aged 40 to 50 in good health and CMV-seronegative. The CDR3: CASSPSPGRGTVETQYF. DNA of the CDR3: TGTGCTAGCAGCCCATCCCCGGGCAGGGGAACTGTGGAGACCCAGTACTTC.